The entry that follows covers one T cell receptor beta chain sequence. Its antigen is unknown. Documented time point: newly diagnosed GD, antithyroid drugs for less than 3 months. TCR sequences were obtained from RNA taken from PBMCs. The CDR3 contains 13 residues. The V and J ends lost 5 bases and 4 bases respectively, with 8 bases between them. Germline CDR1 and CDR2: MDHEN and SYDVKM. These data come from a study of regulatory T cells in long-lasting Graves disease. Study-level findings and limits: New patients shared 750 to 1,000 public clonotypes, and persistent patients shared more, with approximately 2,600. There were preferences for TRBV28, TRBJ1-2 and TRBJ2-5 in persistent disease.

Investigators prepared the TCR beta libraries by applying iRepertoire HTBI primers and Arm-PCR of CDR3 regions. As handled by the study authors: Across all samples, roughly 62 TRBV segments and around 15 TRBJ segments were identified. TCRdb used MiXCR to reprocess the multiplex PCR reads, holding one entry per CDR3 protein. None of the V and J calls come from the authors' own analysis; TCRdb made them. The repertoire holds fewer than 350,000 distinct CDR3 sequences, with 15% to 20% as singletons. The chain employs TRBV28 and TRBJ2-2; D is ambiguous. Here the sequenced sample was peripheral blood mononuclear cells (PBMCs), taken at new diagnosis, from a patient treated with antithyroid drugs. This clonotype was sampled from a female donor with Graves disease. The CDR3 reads CASSEDSTGELFF. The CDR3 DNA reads TGTGCCAGCAGTGAAGATAGCACCGGGGAGCTGTTTTTT.